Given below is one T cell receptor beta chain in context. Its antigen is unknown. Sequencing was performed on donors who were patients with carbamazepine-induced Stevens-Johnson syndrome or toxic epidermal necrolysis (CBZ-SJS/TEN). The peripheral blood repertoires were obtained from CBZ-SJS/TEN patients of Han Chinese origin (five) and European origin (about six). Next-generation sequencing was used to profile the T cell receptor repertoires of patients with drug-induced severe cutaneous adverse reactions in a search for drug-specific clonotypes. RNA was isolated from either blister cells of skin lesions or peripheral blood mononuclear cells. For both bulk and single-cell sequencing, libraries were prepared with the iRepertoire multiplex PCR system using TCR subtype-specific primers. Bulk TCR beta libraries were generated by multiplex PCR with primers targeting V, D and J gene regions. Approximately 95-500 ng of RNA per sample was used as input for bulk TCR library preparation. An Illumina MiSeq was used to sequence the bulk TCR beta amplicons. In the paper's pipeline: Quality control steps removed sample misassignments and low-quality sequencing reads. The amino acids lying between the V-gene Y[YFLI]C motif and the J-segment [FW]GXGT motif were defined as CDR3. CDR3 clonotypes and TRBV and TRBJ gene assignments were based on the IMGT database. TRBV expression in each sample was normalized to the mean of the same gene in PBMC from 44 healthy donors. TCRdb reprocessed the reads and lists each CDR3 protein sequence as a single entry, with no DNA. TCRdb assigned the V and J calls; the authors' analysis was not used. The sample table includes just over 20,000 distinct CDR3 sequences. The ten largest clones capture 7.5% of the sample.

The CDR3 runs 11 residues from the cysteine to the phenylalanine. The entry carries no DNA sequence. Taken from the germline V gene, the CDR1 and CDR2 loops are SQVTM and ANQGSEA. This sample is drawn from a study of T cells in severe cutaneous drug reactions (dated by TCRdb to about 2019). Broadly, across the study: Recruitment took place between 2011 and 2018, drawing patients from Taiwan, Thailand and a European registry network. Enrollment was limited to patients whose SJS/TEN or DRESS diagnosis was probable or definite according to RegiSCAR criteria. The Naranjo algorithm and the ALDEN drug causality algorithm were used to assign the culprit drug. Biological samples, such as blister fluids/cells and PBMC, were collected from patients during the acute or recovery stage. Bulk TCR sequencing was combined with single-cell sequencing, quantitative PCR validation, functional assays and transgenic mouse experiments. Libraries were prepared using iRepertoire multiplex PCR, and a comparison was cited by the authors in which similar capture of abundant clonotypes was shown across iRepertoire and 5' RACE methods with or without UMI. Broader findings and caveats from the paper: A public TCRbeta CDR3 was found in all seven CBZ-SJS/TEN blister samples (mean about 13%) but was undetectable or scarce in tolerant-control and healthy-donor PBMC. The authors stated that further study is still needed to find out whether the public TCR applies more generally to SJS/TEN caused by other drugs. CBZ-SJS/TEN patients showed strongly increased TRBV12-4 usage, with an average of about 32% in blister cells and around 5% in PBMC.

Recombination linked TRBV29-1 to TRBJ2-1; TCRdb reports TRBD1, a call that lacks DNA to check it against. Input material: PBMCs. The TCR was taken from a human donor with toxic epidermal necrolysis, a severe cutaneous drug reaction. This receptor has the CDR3 CSAPSPLEQFF.